The 4 T cell receptor beta chains below all came from one sample that was sequenced in a study of monozygotic twins with inflammatory bowel disease. TCRdb re-called the 5' RACE reads and gives one entry per CDR3 protein, without DNA. Its clone listing holds around 450,000 distinct CDR3 sequences. Sequencing was done on a sample of blood. The receptors derive from a human donor with ulcerative colitis or Crohn's disease, or a healthy co-twin of an affected twin (not recorded which).

This chain joins TRBV28 and TRBJ2-7; TCRdb's D call of TRBD2 is untestable without DNA. The CDR3 is 17 amino acids. The germline CDR1 and CDR2 sequences are MDHEN and SYDVKM. CDR3 in amino acids: CASKIAGEGGTNYEQYF.

The chain links TRBV18 to TRBJ1-5; TCRdb names TRBD1, which stays unverified in the absence of DNA. CDR3 length: 14 residues. Germline loops: CDR1 KGHSH, CDR2 LQKENI. CDR3 protein: CASSLRGQDQPQHF.

The chain recombines TRBV7-6 with TRBJ1-2. The CDR3 consists of 16 residues. CDR1 is SGHVS and CDR2 is FNYEAQ in the germline V gene. This chain's CDR3 is CASSLDKSRGNYGYTF.

V is TRBV2 and J is TRBJ1-1; the D call from TCRdb, TRBD1, cannot be confirmed without DNA. Germline loops: CDR1 SNHLY, CDR2 FYNNEI. The CDR3 length is 14 residues. CDR3: CASSRQGAYTEAFF.